What follows describes a single T cell receptor (beta chain). Its recognized antigen is unknown. Base-call qualities are not available, and no considerably larger clone is one nucleotide away. The source of the sample is a study of T cells in Graves' hyperthyroidism and ophthalmopathy (dated by TCRdb to between 2018 and 2021). Background on the whole study: A discovery cohort of about 96 patients, approximately 45 with Graves' ophthalmopathy and 57 with stable Graves' hyperthyroidism, was used to find distinguishing TCR V-J signatures. Prospective prediction of ophthalmopathy was tested in an independent validation cohort of under 20 hyperthyroidism patients and around 16 patients who later progressed to ophthalmopathy. The roughly 90 discovery patients were divided at random into training and test sets in a 7:3 ratio. The study also compared thyroid tissue and blood T-cell repertoires from a handful of Graves' hyperthyroidism patients. After sampling, hyperthyroidism patients received methimazole starting at 30 mg daily, and ophthalmopathy patients received high-dose intravenous methylprednisolone. The paper describes TCR Vbeta CDR3 sequencing of more than 120 peripheral blood samples, made up of roughly 45 ophthalmopathy patients, 70 to 75 hyperthyroidism patients and 17 progressor patients. What the authors observed across the whole study: Sample size was not statistically predetermined, and investigators were not blinded to group allocation. A model built on a 13 V-J signature distinguished ophthalmopathy from stable hyperthyroidism, reaching 85% to 90% sensitivity and under 84% specificity in cross-validation and 80%/75% in testing. In validation, the model predicted progression to ophthalmopathy a median of about 6.5 months before onset, with 70% to 71% sensitivity and almost 75% specificity. Most expanded thyroid clonotypes (frequency above 0.001) were also found in blood, which suggests that blood repertoires may mirror thyroid immune responses.

Any patient with an uncontrolled infection, another autoimmune disease, pregnancy or lactation was excluded. Clinical symptoms, serum thyroxine and TRAb, thyroid ultrasound, and orbital computed tomography formed the basis for the diagnoses. Total RNA was extracted using Trizol reagent, and RNA quality was assessed on an Agilent 2100 Bioanalyzer. TCR beta CDR3 regions were amplified from RNA transcripts. The first round of RT-PCR for the TCR CDR3 was performed with the HTBI primer set and the Qiagen OneStep RT-PCR kit. Libraries were constructed in a second round of multiplex PCR, after which size selection and purification were performed. The libraries were sequenced on an Illumina HiSeq2000 using paired-end 100 bp reads. Under the source paper's analysis protocol: SOAPnuke was used to process the raw data, removing reads that contained adapters or uncalled bases, had a mean Phred below 15, or lacked an exact match to the constant primer or identifier. COPE v1.2.5 was used to merge the high-quality paired reads, and each unique nucleotide sequence was defined as a clonotype. MiTCR v1.1 was used to align the clonotypes against IMGT TRBV, TRBD and TRBJ reference segments. Analysis was restricted to V-J combinations with a frequency above 0.0001, which covered roughly 99% of repertoires. A TCS score was defined as the ratio between F50 (clonal expansion) and ExV (chaos), using BLOSUM62-based TCRdist between CDR3 peptides within each V-J. Welch's t-statistics and random forest reduced fewer than 550 V-J features to 13, which were used in a naive Bayes classifier (R e1071). The similarity between thyroid and blood repertoires was quantified using the Morisita-Horn index. The public sequencing data were trimmed at Q25 with fastp and processed into clonotypes with MiXCR by TCRdb, which kept only in-frame beta chains. Duplicate CDR3 protein sequences are folded into a single record with the most common DNA and genes. None of the V and J calls come from the authors' own analysis; TCRdb made them. A total of 600,000 to 700,000 distinct CDR3 sequences appear in this sample, over 40% of them only once. The ten biggest clones cover more than 7% of the sample.

CDR1 and CDR2 (SEHNR, FQNEAQ) derive from the germline V gene (reference sequence). The CDR3 runs 16 amino acids, cysteine and phenylalanine included. The only DNA kept is the CDR3, 48 bases in frame from the first base. V loses 2 bases, J loses 3 bases, and the germline ends lie 16 bases apart. The sequence came from an adult man with Graves' disease, either hyperthyroidism or ophthalmopathy (not recorded which). The sequencing input was peripheral blood or thyroid tissue (not recorded which). Here the chain combines TRBV7-9 and TRBJ1-2, and perhaps TRBD1 as D gene, on 5 matching bases. DNA sequence: TGTGCCAGCAGCTTATCCTTCCGGGGGAAGGACTATGGCTACACCTTC. It codes for CASSLSFRGKDYGYTF.